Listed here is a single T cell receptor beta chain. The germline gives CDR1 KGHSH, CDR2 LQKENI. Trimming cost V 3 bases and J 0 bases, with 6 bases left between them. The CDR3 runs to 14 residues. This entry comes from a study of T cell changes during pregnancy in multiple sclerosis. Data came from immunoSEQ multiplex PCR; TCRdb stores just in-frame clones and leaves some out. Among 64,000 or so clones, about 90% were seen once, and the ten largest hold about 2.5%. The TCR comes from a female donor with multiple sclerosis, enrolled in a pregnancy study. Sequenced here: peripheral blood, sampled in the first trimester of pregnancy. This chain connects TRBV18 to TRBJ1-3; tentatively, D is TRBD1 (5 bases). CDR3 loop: CASSPGGSGNTIYF. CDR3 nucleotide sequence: TGTGCCAGCTCACCCGGGGGCTCTGGAAACACCATATATTTT.